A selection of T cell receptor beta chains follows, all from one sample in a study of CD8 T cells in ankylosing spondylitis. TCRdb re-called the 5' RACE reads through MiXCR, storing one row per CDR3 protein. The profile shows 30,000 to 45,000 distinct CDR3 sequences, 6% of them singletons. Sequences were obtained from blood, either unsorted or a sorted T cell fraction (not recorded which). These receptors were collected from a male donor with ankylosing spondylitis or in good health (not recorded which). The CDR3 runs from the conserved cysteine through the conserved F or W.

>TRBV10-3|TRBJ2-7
CAISGTTGAGSYEQYF
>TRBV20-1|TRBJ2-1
CSASAGNEQFF
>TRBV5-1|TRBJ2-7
CASSGAGTLDEKYF
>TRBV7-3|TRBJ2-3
CASSLMERASTDTQYF
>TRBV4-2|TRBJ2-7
CASSSRLGYEQYF
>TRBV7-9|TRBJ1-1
CASSGRQGAIGSEAFF
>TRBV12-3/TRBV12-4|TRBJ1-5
CASSRTGTGDQPQHF
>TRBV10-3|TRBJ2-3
CAISLRTAYTDTQYF
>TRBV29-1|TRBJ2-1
CSVESGGNEQFF
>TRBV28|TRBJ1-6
CASSPAATGGVGNSPLHF
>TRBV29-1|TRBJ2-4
CSVAVAKNIQYF
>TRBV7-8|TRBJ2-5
CASSLTRWRGNQETQYF
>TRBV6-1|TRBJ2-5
CASSDVTRIQETQYF
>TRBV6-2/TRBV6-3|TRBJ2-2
CASKSPNTGELFF
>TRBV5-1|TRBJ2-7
CASSLGGQGATYEQYF
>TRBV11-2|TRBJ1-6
CASSLSGTFLMRNNSPLHF
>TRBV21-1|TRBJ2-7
CASSRGEQALYEQYF
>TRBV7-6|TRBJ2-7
CASSLADRGSYEQYF
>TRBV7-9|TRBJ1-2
CASSYEDGLYGYTF
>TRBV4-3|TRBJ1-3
CASSQDWGFGGNTIYF
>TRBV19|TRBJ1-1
CASSGMTGNTEAFF
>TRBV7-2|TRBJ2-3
CASTTRAGARAQYF
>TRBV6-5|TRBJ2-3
CASSLASGESSTDTQYF
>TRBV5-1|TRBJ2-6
CASSRGDRQYSGANVLTF
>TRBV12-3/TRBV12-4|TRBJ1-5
CASSRHTGTDYSNQPQHF
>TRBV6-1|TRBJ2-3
CASKRGSTDTQYF
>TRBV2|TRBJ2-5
CASRTGSKTQYF
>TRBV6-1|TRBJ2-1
CASSPRLAGGHEQFF
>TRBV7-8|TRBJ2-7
CASSLATGWEQYF
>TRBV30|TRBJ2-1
CTFYWREGRNEQFF